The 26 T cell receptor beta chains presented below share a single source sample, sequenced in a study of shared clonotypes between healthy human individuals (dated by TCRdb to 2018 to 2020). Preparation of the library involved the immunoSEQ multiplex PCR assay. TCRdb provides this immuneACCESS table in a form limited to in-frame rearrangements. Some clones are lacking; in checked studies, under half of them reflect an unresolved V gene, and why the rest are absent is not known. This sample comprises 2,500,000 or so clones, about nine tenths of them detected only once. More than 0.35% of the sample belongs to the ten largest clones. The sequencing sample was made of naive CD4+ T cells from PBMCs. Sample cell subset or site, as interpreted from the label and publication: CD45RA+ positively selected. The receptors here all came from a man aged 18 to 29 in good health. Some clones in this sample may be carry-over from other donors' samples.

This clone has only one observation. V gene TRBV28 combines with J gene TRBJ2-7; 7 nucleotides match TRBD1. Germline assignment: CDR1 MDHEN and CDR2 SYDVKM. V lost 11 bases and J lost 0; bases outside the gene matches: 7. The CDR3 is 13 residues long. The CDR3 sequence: CAGQRDSSYEQYF. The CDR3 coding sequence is TGTGCCGGACAACGGGACAGCTCCTACGAGCAGTACTTC. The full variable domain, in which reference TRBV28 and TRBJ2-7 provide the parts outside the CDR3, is DVKVTQSSRYLVKRTGEKVFLECVQDMDHENMFWYRQDPGLGLRLIYFSYDVKMKEKGDIPEGYSVSREKKERFSLILESASTNQTSMYLCAGQRDSSYEQYFGPGTRLTVT.

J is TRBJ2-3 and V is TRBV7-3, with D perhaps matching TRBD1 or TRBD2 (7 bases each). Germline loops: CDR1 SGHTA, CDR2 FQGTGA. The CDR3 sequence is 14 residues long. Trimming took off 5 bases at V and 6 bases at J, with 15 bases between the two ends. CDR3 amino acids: CASSMGGGMDTQYF. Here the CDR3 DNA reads TGTGCCAGCAGCATGGGAGGGGGCATGGATACGCAGTATTTT.

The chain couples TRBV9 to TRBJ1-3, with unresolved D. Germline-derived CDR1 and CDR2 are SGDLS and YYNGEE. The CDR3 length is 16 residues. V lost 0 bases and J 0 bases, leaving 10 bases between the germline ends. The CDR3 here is CASSVAGLLSGNTIYF. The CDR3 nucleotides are TGTGCCAGCAGCGTAGCTGGACTGCTCTCTGGAAACACCATATATTTT.

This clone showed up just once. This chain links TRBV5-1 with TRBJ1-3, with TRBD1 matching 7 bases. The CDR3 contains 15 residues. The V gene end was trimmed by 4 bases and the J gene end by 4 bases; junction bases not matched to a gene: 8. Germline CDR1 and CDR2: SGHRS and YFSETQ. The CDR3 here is CASSPPTGKGNTIYF. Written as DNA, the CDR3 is TGCGCCAGCAGCCCCCCGACAGGGAAGGGAAACACCATATATTTT.

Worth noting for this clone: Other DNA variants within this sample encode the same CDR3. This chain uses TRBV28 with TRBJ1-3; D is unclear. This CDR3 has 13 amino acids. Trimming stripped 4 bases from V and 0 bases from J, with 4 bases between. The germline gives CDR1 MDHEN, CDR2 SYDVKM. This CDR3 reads CASSSHSGNTIYF. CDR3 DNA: TGTGCCAGCAGTTCCCACTCTGGAAACACCATATATTTT.

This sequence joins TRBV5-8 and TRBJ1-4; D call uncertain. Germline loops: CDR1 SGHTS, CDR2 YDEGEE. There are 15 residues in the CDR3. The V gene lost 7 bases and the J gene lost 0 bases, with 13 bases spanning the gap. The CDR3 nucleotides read TGTGCCAGCCCCTTTACCAGCGCAACTAATGAAAAACTGTTTTTT. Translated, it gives CASPFTSATNEKLFF.

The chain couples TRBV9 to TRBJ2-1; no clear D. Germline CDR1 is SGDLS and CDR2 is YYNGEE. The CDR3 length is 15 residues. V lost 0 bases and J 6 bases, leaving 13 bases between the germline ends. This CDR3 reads CASSVEGTRTNEQFF. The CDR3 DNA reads TGTGCCAGCAGCGTAGAAGGAACTCGGACCAATGAGCAGTTCTTC.

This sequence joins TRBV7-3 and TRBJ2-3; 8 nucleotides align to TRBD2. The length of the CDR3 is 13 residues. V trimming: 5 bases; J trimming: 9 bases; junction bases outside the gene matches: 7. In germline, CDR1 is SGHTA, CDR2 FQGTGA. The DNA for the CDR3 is TGTGCCAGCAGCCCCCCCGGGGGGGAGACGCAGTATTTT. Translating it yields CASSPPGGETQYF.

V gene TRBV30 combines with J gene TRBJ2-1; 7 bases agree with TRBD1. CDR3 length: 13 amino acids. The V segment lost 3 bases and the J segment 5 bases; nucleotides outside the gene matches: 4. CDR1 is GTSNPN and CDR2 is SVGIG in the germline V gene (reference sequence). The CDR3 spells CAWSGTANNEQFF. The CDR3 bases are TGTGCCTGGAGCGGGACAGCCAACAATGAGCAGTTCTTC. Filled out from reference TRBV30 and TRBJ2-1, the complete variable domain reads SQTIHQWPATLVQPVGSPLSLECTVEGTSNPNLYWYRQAAGRGLQLLFYSVGIGQISSEVPQNLSASRPQDRQFILSSKKLLLSDSGFYLCAWSGTANNEQFFGPGTRLTVL.

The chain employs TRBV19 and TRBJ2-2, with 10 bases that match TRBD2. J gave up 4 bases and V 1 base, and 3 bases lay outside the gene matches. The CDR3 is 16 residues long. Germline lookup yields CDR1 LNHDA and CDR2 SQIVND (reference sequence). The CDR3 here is CASSIGASGSTGELFF. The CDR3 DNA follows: TGTGCCAGTAGTATAGGGGCTAGCGGGAGCACCGGGGAGCTGTTTTTT.

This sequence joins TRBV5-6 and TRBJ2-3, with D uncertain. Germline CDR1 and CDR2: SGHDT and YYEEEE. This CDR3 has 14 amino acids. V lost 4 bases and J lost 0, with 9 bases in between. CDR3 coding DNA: TGTGCCAGCAGCGTCAAAAGGAGCACAGATACGCAGTATTTT. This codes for CASSVKRSTDTQYF.

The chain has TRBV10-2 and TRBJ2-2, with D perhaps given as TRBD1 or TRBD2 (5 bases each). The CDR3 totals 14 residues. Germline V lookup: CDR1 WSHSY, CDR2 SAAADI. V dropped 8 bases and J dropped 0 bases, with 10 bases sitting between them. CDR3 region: CASRRDPNTGELFF. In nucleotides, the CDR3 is TGCGCCAGCCGCCGGGACCCGAACACCGGGGAGCTGTTTTTT.

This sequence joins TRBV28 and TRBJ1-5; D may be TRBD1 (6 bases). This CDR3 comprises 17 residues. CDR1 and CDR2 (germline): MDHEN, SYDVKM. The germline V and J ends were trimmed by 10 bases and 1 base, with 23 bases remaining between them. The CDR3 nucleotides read TGTGCCACCACCAGGATCAGGGGAGGAGGGAGCAATCAGCCCCAGCATTTT. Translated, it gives CATTRIRGGGSNQPQHF.

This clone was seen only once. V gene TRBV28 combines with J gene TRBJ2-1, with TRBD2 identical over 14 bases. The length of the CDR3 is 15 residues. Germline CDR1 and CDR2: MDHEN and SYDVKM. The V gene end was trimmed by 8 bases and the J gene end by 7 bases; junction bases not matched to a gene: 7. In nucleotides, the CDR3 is TGTGCCAGCCTCCCTCGGACTAGCGGGAGGAATGAGCAGTTCTTC. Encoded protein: CASLPRTSGRNEQFF.

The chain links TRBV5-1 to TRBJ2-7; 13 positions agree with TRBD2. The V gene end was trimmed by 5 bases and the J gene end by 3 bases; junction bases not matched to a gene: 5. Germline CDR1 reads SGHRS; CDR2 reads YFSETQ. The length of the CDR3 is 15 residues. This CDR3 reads CASSLTSGRNYEQYF. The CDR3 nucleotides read TGCGCCAGCAGTCTGACTAGCGGGAGGAACTACGAGCAGTACTTC.

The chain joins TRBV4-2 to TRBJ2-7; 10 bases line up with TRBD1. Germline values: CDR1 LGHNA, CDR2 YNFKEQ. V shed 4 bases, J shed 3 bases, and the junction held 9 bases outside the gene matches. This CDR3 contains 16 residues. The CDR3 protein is CASSPEAGTGDYEQYF. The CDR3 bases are TGTGCCAGCAGCCCAGAAGCCGGGACAGGGGACTACGAGCAGTACTTC.

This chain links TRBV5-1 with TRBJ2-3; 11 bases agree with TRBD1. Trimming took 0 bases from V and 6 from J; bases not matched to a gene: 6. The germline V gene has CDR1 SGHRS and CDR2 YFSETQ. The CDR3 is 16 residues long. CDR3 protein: CASSLAPGQGADTQYF. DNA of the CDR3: TGCGCCAGCAGCTTGGCCCCAGGACAGGGGGCCGATACGCAGTATTTT.

CDR3 loop: CASSPIPSSYNEQFF. The CDR3 DNA sequence: TGCGCCAGCAGCCCCATACCGAGCTCCTACAATGAGCAGTTCTTC. V and J are TRBV5-1 and TRBJ2-1; D is uncertain. V was shortened by 4 bases and J by 0 bases, with 11 bases between the two germline ends. The CDR3 spans 15 residues. The germline V gene has CDR1 SGHRS and CDR2 YFSETQ. The full variable domain, its missing parts supplied by reference TRBV5-1 and TRBJ2-1, is KAGVTQTPRYLIKTRGQQVTLSCSPISGHRSVSWYQQTPGQGLQFLFEYFSETQRNKGNFPGRFSGRQFSNSRSEMNVSTLELGDSALYLCASSPIPSSYNEQFFGPGTRLTVL.

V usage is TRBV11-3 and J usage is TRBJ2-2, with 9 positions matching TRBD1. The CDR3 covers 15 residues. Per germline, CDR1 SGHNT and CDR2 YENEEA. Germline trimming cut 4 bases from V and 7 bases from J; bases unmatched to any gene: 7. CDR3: CASSSGQGYDGELFF. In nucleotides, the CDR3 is TGTGCCAGCAGCTCGGGACAGGGTTACGACGGGGAGCTGTTTTTT.

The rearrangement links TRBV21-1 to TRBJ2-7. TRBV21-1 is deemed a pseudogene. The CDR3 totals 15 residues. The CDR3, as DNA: TGTGCCAGCAGCCGCGGGGGACAGCGCTCCTACGAGCAGTACTTC. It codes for CASSRGGQRSYEQYF.

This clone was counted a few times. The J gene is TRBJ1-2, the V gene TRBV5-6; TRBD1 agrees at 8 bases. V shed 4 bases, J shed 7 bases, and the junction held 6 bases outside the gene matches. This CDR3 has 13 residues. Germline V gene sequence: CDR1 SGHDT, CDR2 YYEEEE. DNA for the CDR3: TGTGCCAGCAGCACCGGACAGGGAGTTGGCTACACCTTC. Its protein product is CASSTGQGVGYTF.

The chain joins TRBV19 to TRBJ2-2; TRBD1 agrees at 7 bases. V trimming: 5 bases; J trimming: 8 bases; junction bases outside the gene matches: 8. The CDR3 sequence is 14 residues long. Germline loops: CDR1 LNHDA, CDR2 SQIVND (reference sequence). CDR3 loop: CASSQGQRIGELFF. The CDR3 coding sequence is TGTGCCAGTAGTCAGGGACAGCGGATAGGGGAGCTGTTTTTT. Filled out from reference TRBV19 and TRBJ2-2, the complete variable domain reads DGGITQSPKYLFRKEGQNVTLSCEQNLNHDAMYWYRQDPGQGLRLIYYSQIVNDFQKGDIAEGYSVSREKKESFPLTVTSAQKNPTAFYLCASSQGQRIGELFFGEGSRLTVL.

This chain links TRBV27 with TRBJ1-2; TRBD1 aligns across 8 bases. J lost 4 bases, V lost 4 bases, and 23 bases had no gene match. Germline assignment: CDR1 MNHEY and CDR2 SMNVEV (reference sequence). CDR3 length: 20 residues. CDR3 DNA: TGTGCCAGCAGTTCCCAGCCTATCCGTGACAGGGGTCCTCTTCTCTATGGCTACACCTTC. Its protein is CASSSQPIRDRGPLLYGYTF.

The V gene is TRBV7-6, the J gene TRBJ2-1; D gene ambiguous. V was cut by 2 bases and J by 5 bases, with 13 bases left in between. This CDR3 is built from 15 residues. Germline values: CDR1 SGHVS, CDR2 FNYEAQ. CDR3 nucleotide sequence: TGTGCCAGCAGCTTACTAAACATTCCCAACAATGAGCAGTTCTTC. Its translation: CASSLLNIPNNEQFF.

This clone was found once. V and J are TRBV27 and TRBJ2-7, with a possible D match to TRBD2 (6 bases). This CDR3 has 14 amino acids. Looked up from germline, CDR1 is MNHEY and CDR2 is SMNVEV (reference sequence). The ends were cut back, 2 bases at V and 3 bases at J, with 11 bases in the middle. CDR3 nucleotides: TGTGCCAGCAGTTTAGGGGACTTCCTCTACGAGCAGTACTTC. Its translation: CASSLGDFLYEQYF.

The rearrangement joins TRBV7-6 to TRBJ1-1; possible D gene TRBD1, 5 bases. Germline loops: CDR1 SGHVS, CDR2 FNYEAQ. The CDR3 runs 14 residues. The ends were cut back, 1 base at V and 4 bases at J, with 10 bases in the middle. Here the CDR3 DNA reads TGTGCCAGCAGCTTAGACGGGGGAACCACTGAAGCTTTCTTT. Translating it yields CASSLDGGTTEAFF.